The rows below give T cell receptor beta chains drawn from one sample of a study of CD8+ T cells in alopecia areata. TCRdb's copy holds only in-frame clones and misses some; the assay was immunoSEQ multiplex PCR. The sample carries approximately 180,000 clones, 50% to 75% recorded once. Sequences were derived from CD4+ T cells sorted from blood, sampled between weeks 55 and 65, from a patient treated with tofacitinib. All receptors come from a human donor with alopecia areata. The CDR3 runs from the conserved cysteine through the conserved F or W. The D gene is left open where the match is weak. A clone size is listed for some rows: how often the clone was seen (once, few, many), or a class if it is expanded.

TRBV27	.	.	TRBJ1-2	CASSLLGEGYTF	TGTGCCAGCAGTTTATTGGGTGAAGGCTACACCTTC
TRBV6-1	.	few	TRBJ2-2	CASTVGDRELFF	TGTGCCAGCACCGTAGGGGACCGGGAGCTGTTTTTT
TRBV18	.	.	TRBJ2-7	CASSPGGNEQYF	TGTGCCAGCTCACCGGGGGGAAACGAGCAGTACTTC
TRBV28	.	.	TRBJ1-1	CASSQPFGQQAEAFF	TGTGCCAGCAGTCAGCCATTCGGACAGCAAGCAGAAGCTTTCTTT
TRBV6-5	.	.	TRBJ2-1	CASSPRQGWNEQFF	TGTGCCAGCAGCCCCCGGCAGGGTTGGAATGAGCAGTTCTTC
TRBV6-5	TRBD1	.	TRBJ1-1	CASSNTGVSAEAFF	TGTGCCAGCAGTAATACAGGGGTATCTGCTGAAGCTTTCTTT
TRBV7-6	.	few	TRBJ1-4	CASSRIDRTFDSNEKLFF	TGTGCCAGCAGCCGGATTGATCGGACTTTCGATTCGAATGAAAAACTGTTTTTT
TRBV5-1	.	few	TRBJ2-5	CASSLGGSPPETQYF	TGCGCCAGCAGCTTGGGAGGTTCCCCGCCCGAGACCCAGTACTTC
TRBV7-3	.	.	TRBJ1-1	CASSSQGGTEAFF	TGTGCCAGCAGCTCACAAGGGGGCACTGAAGCTTTCTTT
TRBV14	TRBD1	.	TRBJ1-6	CASSQLTGGGSNSPLHF	TGTGCCAGCAGCCAATTGACAGGGGGCGGATCTAATTCACCCCTCCACTTT
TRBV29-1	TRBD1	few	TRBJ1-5	CSVAGGQNQPQHF	TGCAGCGTTGCAGGGGGCCAGAATCAGCCCCAGCATTTT
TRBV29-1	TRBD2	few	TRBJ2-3	CSVDGTSGTDTQYF	TGCAGCGTTGATGGGACTAGCGGCACAGATACGCAGTATTTT
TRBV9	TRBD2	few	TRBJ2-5	CASSVSSRRGGETQYF	TGTGCCAGCAGCGTATCCTCTCGGCGGGGAGGGGAGACCCAGTACTTC
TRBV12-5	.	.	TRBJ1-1	CASGLTANTEAFF	TGTGCTAGTGGTTTGACAGCGAACACTGAAGCTTTCTTT
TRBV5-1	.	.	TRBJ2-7	CASSSTGTTYEQYF	TGCGCCAGCAGCTCAACGGGAACGACCTACGAGCAGTACTTC
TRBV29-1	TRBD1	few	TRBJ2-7	CSAWDRNYEQYF	TGCAGCGCGTGGGACAGGAACTACGAGCAGTACTTC
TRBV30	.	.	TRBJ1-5	CALAPGHSSNQPQHF	TGTGCCTTGGCCCCGGGACACTCTAGCAATCAGCCCCAGCATTTT
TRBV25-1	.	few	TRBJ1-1	CASALLTEAFF	TGTGCCAGCGCTTTATTGACTGAAGCTTTCTTT